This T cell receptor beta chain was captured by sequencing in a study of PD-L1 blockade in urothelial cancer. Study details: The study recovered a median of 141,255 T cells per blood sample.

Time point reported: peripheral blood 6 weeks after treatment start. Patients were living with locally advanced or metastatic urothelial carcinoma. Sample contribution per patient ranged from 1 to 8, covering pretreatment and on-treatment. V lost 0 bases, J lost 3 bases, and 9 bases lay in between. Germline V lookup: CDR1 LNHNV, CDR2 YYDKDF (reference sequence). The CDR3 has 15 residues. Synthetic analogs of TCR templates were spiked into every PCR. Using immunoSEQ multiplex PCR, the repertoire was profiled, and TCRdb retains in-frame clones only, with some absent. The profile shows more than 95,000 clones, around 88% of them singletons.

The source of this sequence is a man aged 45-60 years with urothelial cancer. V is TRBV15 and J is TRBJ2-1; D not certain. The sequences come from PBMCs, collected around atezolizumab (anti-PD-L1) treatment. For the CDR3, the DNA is TGTGCCACCAGCAGAGACCGCCGGGTCTACAATGAGCAGTTCTTC. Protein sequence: CATSRDRRVYNEQFF.